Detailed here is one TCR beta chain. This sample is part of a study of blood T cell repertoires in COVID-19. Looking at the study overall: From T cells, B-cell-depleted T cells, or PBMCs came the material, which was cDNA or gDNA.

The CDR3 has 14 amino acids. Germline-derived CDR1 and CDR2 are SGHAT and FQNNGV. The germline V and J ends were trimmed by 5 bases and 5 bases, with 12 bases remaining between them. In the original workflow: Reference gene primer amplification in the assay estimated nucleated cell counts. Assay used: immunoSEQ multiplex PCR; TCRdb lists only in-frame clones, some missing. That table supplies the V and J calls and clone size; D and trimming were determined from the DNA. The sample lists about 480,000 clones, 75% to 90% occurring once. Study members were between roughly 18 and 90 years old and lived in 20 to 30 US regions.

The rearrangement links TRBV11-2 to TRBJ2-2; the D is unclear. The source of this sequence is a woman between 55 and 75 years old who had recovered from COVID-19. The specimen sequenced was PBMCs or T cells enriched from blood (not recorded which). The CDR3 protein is CASSPTPLTGELFF. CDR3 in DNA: TGTGCCAGCAGCCCTACTCCCCTTACCGGGGAGCTGTTTTTT.